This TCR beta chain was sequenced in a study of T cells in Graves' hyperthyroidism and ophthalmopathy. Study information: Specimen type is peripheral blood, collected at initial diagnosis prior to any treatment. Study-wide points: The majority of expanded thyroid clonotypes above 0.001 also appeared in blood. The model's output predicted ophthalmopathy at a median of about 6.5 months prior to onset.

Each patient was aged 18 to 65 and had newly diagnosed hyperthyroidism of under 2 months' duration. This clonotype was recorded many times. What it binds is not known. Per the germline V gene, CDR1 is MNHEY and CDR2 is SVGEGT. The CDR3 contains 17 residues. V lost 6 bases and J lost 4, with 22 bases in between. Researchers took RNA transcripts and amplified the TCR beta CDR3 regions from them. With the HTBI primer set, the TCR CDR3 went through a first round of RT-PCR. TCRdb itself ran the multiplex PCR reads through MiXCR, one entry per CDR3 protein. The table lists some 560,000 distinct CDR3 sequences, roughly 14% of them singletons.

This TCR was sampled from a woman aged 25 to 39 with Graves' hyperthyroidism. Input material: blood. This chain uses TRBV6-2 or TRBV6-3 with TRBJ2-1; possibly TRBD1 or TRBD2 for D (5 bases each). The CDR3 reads CASSSLTGTKLYNEQFF. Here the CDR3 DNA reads TGTGCCAGCAGCTCCCTAACCGGGACGAAACTATACAATGAGCAGTTCTTC.